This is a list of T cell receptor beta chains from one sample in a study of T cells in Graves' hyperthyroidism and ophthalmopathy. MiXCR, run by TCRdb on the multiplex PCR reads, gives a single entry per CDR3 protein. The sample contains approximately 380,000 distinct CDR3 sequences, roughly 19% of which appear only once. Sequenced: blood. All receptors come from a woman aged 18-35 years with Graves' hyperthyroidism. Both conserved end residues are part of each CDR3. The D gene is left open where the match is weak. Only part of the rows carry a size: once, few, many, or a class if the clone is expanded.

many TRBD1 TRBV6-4 CASSSGQGGDSPLHF
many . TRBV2 CASSDEGSQTQYF
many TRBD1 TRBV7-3 CASSLTPGGGYEQYF
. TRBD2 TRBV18 CASSLLRGGALDIKYF
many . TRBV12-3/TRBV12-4 CASSLAPFVELFF
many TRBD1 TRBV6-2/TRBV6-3 CASLGSGTGGRKSTEAFF
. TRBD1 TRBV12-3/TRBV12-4 CASSSGQGGQPQHF
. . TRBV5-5 CASSLWEGGNQPQHF
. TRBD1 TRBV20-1 CSARGRGRLGNQPQHF
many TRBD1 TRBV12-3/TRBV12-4 CASSLPGQYTGELFF
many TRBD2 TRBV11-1 CASSIRRGTRREAQYF
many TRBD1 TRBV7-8 CASSLHRDRVYEQYF
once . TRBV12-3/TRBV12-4 CASSFAGGGDQPQHF
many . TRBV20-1 CSANPHGKANTGELFF
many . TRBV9 CASSAQGSNQPQHF
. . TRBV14 CASSQEDSGRQETQYF
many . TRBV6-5 CASSYVQENTEAFF
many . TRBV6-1 CASNEGPGAKNIQYF
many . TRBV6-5 CASSWDRTPKGEQYF
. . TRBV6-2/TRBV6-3 CASSYDLGGTQYF
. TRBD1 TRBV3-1 CASSPGTGKGIAFF
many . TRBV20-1 CSARDPTGFLYGYTF
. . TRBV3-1 CASSAGSWGTEAFF
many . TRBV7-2 CASVTGYEQYF
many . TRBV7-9 CASSASGQETQYF
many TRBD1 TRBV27 CASSLSWTGKETQYF
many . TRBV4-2 CASSQGRTVNTEAFF
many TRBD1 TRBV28 CASSFSDRGSGNTIYF
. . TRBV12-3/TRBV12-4 CASTDSGKSRKVTQYF